This TCR beta chain was sequenced for a study of T cell changes during pregnancy in multiple sclerosis. In germline, CDR1 is SNHLY, CDR2 FYNNEI. The CDR3 length is 15 residues. Unmatched junction bases numbered 7, after V lost 2 bases and J lost 7 bases. Clones were read by immunoSEQ multiplex PCR, and TCRdb kept only the in-frame ones, dropping some. The sample has about 40,000 clones, 80% to 90% seen once. This specimen consisted of CD4+ T cells from peripheral blood mononuclear cells, obtained before pregnancy. The chain couples TRBV2 to TRBJ2-1, with TRBD1 matching over 8 bases. This sequence originates from a female donor with multiple sclerosis, enrolled in a pregnancy study. The DNA of the CDR3 is TGTGCCAGCAGTGAACAGGGGGCGTTTGTGAATGAGCAGTTCTTC. Protein: CASSEQGAFVNEQFF. Full variable domain (outside the CDR3, taken from reference TRBV2 and TRBJ2-1): EPEVTQTPSHQVTQMGQEVILRCVPISNHLYFYWYRQILGQKVEFLVSFYNNEISEKSEIFDDQFSVERPDGSNFTLKIRSTKLEDSAMYFCASSEQGAFVNEQFFGPGTRLTVL.